These T cell receptor beta chains were read from a single sample in a study of T cells in Graves' hyperthyroidism and ophthalmopathy. TCRdb re-called the multiplex PCR reads through MiXCR, storing one row per CDR3 protein. The sample contains some 400,000 distinct CDR3 sequences, approximately 14% of which appear only once. Sequencing was carried out using blood. The receptors derive from a woman in her sixties or seventies with Graves' hyperthyroidism. Both conserved end residues are part of each CDR3. A D gene is named only where the DNA matches it firmly. A clone size is listed for some rows: how often the clone was seen (once, few, many), or a class if it is expanded.

j_gene	d_gene	abundance	v_gene	CDR3nt	CDR3aa
TRBJ2-1	TRBD2	many	TRBV7-8	TGTGCCAGCAGCATGATAGCGGGAGGGCCCCATGAGCAGTTCTTC	CASSMIAGGPHEQFF
TRBJ1-2	TRBD1	many	TRBV30	TGTGCCTGGGCTTCCGGGACAGGCTATGGCTACACCTTC	CAWASGTGYGYTF
TRBJ2-5	NA	many	TRBV12-3/TRBV12-4	TGTGCCAGCAGTTTTTTAGAGGGGGAGACCCAGTACTTC	CASSFLEGETQYF
TRBJ2-7	NA	many	TRBV12-3/TRBV12-4	TGTGCCAGCAGTTTTTCGTTGGGGGCGGGGGAGCAGTACTTC	CASSFSLGAGEQYF
TRBJ2-2	TRBD1	many	TRBV30	TGTGCCTGGTCAAACAGGGGGCGGATTAGCGGGGAGCTGTTTTTT	CAWSNRGRISGELFF
TRBJ1-1	TRBD1	many	TRBV7-9	TGTGCCAGCAGCTTATCAGGGGGAAACACTGAAGCTTTCTTT	CASSLSGGNTEAFF
TRBJ2-5	NA	many	TRBV11-2	TGTGCCAGCAGCTTCGACAGTCAAGAGACCCAGTACTTC	CASSFDSQETQYF
TRBJ2-3	NA	many	TRBV6-2/TRBV6-3	TGTGCCAGCAGTTACTCCGGGAAAGCCACAGATACGCAGTATTTT	CASSYSGKATDTQYF
TRBJ2-3	TRBD2	many	TRBV7-3	TGTGCCAGCAGCTTATACCCTGGACTAGCGGGCTACACAGATACGCAGTATTTT	CASSLYPGLAGYTDTQYF
TRBJ1-5	TRBD1	many	TRBV5-6	TGTGCCAGCAGCTCATCGGGACAGGGGGTAAGACAGCCCCAGCATTTT	CASSSSGQGVRQPQHF
TRBJ2-7	TRBD2	many	TRBV2	TGTGCCAGCAGTCCGACACCGGGACTAGCGGACGCAAAGGGCGAGCAGTACTTC	CASSPTPGLADAKGEQYF
TRBJ2-7	NA	many	TRBV7-6	TGTGCCAGCAGCTCGCTAGCGACCTACGAGCAGTACTTC	CASSSLATYEQYF
TRBJ1-4	TRBD1	NA	TRBV6-2/TRBV6-3	TGTGCCAGCAGCCCACGGTCCCGGGACAGGGTCCCTAATGAAAAACTGTTTTTT	CASSPRSRDRVPNEKLFF
TRBJ2-7	NA	NA	TRBV14	TGTGCCAGCAGCCATCCGGAGCAGTACTTC	CASSHPEQYF
TRBJ2-2	NA	NA	TRBV11-3	TGTGCCAGCAGCTCCCTCACAACGAACACCGGGGAGCTGTTTTTT	CASSSLTTNTGELFF
TRBJ1-3	NA	many	TRBV11-2	TGTGCCAGCAGCTTAAACCACGTAGCTGGAAACACCATATATTTT	CASSLNHVAGNTIYF
TRBJ2-4	NA	many	TRBV12-3/TRBV12-4	TGTGCCAGCAGTTTATCCAGGAGACTAGCCAAAAACATTCAGTACTTC	CASSLSRRLAKNIQYF
TRBJ2-7	NA	few	TRBV25-1	TGTGCCAGCAGCCTAGGGCGTTCAGTACCCTACGAGCAGTACTTC	CASSLGRSVPYEQYF
TRBJ1-2	NA	many	TRBV11-2	TGTGCCAGCAGCCGAGTCCCGGGCTACACCTTC	CASSRVPGYTF
TRBJ1-1	TRBD1	many	TRBV12-3/TRBV12-4	TGTGCCAGCAGTTTCCCACAGGGGGCAAGGGCGAACACTGAAGCTTTCTTT	CASSFPQGARANTEAFF
TRBJ1-2	NA	many	TRBV20-1	TGCAGTGCTAGAGCGTGGGGGGACTATGGCTACACCTTC	CSARAWGDYGYTF
TRBJ1-4	NA	NA	TRBV20-1	TGCAGTGCCGCCTTGGGGCAGGGTGTAACTAATGAAAAACTGTTTTTT	CSAALGQGVTNEKLFF
TRBJ2-1	NA	NA	TRBV6-2/TRBV6-3	TGTGCCAGCAGCCGCCTACAGGGTAGTGAGCAGTTCTTC	CASSRLQGSEQFF
TRBJ1-1	NA	NA	TRBV28	TGTGCCAGCAGCTTCTCGGGAATATCTGAAGCTTTCTTT	CASSFSGISEAFF
TRBJ2-1	NA	many	TRBV29-1	TGCAGCGTTGAAGATCTTTCACTAGACCACTCCTACAATGAGCAGTTCTTC	CSVEDLSLDHSYNEQFF
TRBJ2-7	NA	many	TRBV6-1	TGTGCCAGCAGCGACTACGGGTACGAGCAGTACTTC	CASSDYGYEQYF
TRBJ2-5	NA	many	TRBV7-9	TGTGCCAGCAGCTTAGCCGGCACGAAGGGGGAGACCCAGTACTTC	CASSLAGTKGETQYF
TRBJ2-7	NA	many	TRBV24-1	TGTGCCACCAGTGACCCCGACAAGAGCTACGAGCAGTACTTC	CATSDPDKSYEQYF
TRBJ2-7	TRBD1	many	TRBV27	TGTGCCAGCAGTTATCAGGGGGCCAACGAGCAGTACTTC	CASSYQGANEQYF
TRBJ1-4	NA	few	TRBV7-9	TGTGCCAGCACCGTGCAGTCCGGGGAAAAACTGTTTTTT	CASTVQSGEKLFF
TRBJ2-1	TRBD2	few	TRBV7-8	TGTGCCAGCAGCTTAGTTACTAGCGGGAGTAGAAATGAGCAGTTCTTC	CASSLVTSGSRNEQFF
TRBJ2-1	TRBD1	NA	TRBV6-2/TRBV6-3	TGTGCCAGCAGCTGGACAGGGACCTACAACAATGAGCAGTTCTTC	CASSWTGTYNNEQFF
TRBJ2-6	TRBD1	few	TRBV18	TGTGCCAGCTCTCCTCCCCGACAGGGTAGGGCTGGGGCCAACGTCCTGACTTTC	CASSPPRQGRAGANVLTF
TRBJ2-7	NA	many	TRBV30	TGTGCCTGGACCACCGGGATCGAGGCGCAGTACTTC	CAWTTGIEAQYF
TRBJ1-4	NA	many	TRBV28	TGTGCCAGCAGTTCCTCGACAGGCCGAAATGAAAAACTGTTTTTT	CASSSSTGRNEKLFF
TRBJ2-2	NA	many	TRBV2	TGTGCCAGCAGTGAAGCGCTAGGGTTCACCGGGGAGCTGTTTTTT	CASSEALGFTGELFF
TRBJ1-2	TRBD1	NA	TRBV14	TGTGCCAGCAGCCAAGGGGCCGGGACAGGAATCTTCGGCTACACCTTC	CASSQGAGTGIFGYTF
TRBJ2-2	NA	many	TRBV30	TGTGCCTGGGGGTACACCGGGGAGCTGTTTTTT	CAWGYTGELFF
TRBJ2-2	NA	NA	TRBV19	TGTGCCAGTAGTACGGTAGCTGCGAACACCGGGGAGCTGTTTTTT	CASSTVAANTGELFF
TRBJ2-7	TRBD1	few	TRBV19	TGTGCCAGTATAAGCGGACAGGGGTCCTACGAGCAGTACTTC	CASISGQGSYEQYF
TRBJ1-2	NA	many	TRBV30	TGTGCCAGCGAAACACAGGGAACCTATGGCTACACCTTC	CASETQGTYGYTF
TRBJ1-1	TRBD1	many	TRBV7-2	TGTGCCAGCAGCTCGCAGACAGGGAGCACTGAAGCTTTCTTT	CASSSQTGSTEAFF
TRBJ2-3	NA	NA	TRBV24-1	TGTGCCACCAGTGATGTATGGGGACCCGGCGGGGTAAGCACAGGTACGCAGTATTTT	CATSDVWGPGGVSTGTQYF
TRBJ1-2	TRBD1	many	TRBV7-2	TGTGCCAGCAGCTTAGCCCAGGACAGGGGGCGGTTGGACACCTTC	CASSLAQDRGRLDTF
TRBJ1-2	NA	NA	TRBV12-3/TRBV12-4	TGTGCCAGCAGTTACGTAGGGGACTCTTGGTCCTTC	CASSYVGDSWSF
TRBJ1-3	NA	many	TRBV4-1	TGCGCCAGCAGCCAAGGCCTCCCTCGGGGGATCCCTGGAAACACCATATATTTT	CASSQGLPRGIPGNTIYF
TRBJ2-1	TRBD1	NA	TRBV19	TGTGCCAGTAGTTCGGACAGGAACAATGAGCAGTTCTTC	CASSSDRNNEQFF